This TCR beta chain derives from a study of T cells in localized non-small cell lung cancer (dated by TCRdb to about 2020). As for the study more broadly: The study analyzed T cell repertoires of 200 to 300 early-stage NSCLC patients, comparing tumors and uninvolved tumor-adjacent lungs. The cohort consisted of 200 to 250 treatment-naive NSCLC patients whose localized lung tumors had been resected. The mean age of the NSCLC patients was about 64 years, with roughly 120 men and around 110 women.

This clone came up a few times. Its antigen is not yet known. Per-nucleotide qualities are absent, and no much larger clonotype sits a single base away. The immunoSEQ Assay was used to sequence TCR beta CDR3 regions from DNA. The source study handled its data this way. T cell density was computed as TCR beta template counts normalized to usable DNA estimated by amplifying housekeeping genes. Using the preseqR package, richness was estimated by extrapolating to 120,000 templates for tissue samples and 400,000 templates for PBMC samples. Clonality was defined by subtracting Pielou's evenness from one. Tissue-enriched TCRs were identified through differential abundance testing performed on productive amino-acid clonotypes, with a minimum total count of 5 and an alpha of 0.1. Repertoire overlap between compartments was quantified with the Jaccard Index and Morisita Overlap Index. GLIPH grouped TCR beta CDR3s together with public tetramer-defined viral CDR3s, and a viral motif had to include at least three viral sequences and show V-gene enrichment. The table comes from immuneACCESS by way of TCRdb, which keeps in-frame sequences with V and J called. Part of the clones is missing from these tables; in studies checked, under half for an unresolved V gene and the rest for unknown reasons. V and J calls and clone size are copied from that table; D and trimming were computed from the DNA. Recorded for this sample are several thousand clones; about 90% of them occurred a single time. 25% to 35% of the sample lies in the top ten.

Ends trimmed: V by 4 bases, J by 5 bases; bases unmatched to a gene: 14. The germline V gene (reference sequence) yields SGHNT for CDR1 and YYREEE for CDR2. Spanning cysteine to phenylalanine, the CDR3 consists of 16 amino acids. Only the CDR3 portion is preserved as DNA: 48 bases, with reading frame beginning at the first base. At diagnosis, tumor, uninvolved tumor-adjacent lung and peripheral blood were collected and then preserved as a mix of FFPE and fresh-frozen material. For TCR repertoire profiling, the blood samples were analyzed as peripheral blood mononuclear cells. Broad study findings and their caveats: A median of roughly 60 of the top 100 tumor clones turned up in the paired uninvolved adjacent lung, and roughly 30 of those clones also ranked among the top 100 of that same adjacent lung. Because the study design was exploratory, TCR variables were selected using unadjusted p-values without false-discovery rate correction. Because multi-region tumor sequencing was not performed, intratumor heterogeneity could not be ruled out. Uninvolved tumor-adjacent lung showed the highest T cell clonality, higher than tumor, which suggests more focused antigenic responses in the adjacent lung. Higher blood T cell density associated with longer overall survival, while higher adjacent-lung clonality associated with shorter survival.

The material sequenced was peripheral blood, taken before any cancer treatment. The chain is encoded by TRBV5-4 joined to TRBJ2-5; 7 bases in the middle match TRBD2. This TCR was recovered from a male donor older than 55 with stage III lung adenocarcinoma. The sequenced DNA: TGTGCCAGCAGCCCGGGGAGGGGCGCGGGGGAGGAGACCCAGTACTTC. Its product reads: CASSPGRGAGEETQYF.